Listed below are T cell receptor beta chains from one sample, sequenced in a study of CD8+ T cells in alopecia areata. Generated by immunoSEQ multiplex PCR, the TCRdb table keeps only in-frame clones and is missing some. The table has about 270,000 clones, 60% seen once. The source material was CD4+ T cells sorted from blood, sampled at approximately week 52, from a patient treated with tofacitinib. These receptors originate from a human donor with alopecia areata. CDR3s include the opening cysteine and the closing phenylalanine or tryptophan. Fields, in order: D gene, J gene, clone size, CDR3 length, V gene, CDR3 DNA, CDR3 protein. A D gene is named only where the DNA matches it firmly. Clone sizes are given selectively: once, few, many, or a class where the clone is expanded.

d_call: .; j_call: TRBJ1-1; clone_size: .; cdr3_length: 15; v_call: TRBV9; cdr3_nt: TGTGCCAGCAGCGTGAGCGCGACACCGAACACTGAAGCTTTCTTT; cdr3_aa: CASSVSATPNTEAFF
d_call: TRBD2; j_call: TRBJ2-1; clone_size: .; cdr3_length: 15; v_call: TRBV18; cdr3_nt: TGTGCCAGCTCACCTACCATAGCGGGGAGCAATGAGCAGTTCTTC; cdr3_aa: CASSPTIAGSNEQFF
d_call: .; j_call: TRBJ2-7; clone_size: .; cdr3_length: 12; v_call: TRBV29-1; cdr3_nt: TGCAGCGTTGATGGGGGAACCTACGAGCAGTACTTC; cdr3_aa: CSVDGGTYEQYF
d_call: .; j_call: TRBJ2-5; clone_size: .; cdr3_length: 14; v_call: TRBV7-9; cdr3_nt: TGTGCCAGCAGCTTATGGGGAACTAAAGAGACCCAGTACTTC; cdr3_aa: CASSLWGTKETQYF
d_call: .; j_call: TRBJ1-4; clone_size: few; cdr3_length: 14; v_call: TRBV4-3; cdr3_nt: TGCGCCAGCAGCCATCGGGCCCTAAATGAAAAACTGTTTTTT; cdr3_aa: CASSHRALNEKLFF
d_call: TRBD2; j_call: TRBJ2-7; clone_size: .; cdr3_length: 18; v_call: TRBV4-2; cdr3_nt: TGTGCCAGCAGCCAAGACGGGACTAGCGGGGGGACACTCTACGAGCAGTACTTC; cdr3_aa: CASSQDGTSGGTLYEQYF
d_call: .; j_call: TRBJ2-1; clone_size: .; cdr3_length: 16; v_call: TRBV6-5; cdr3_nt: TGTGCCAGCAGTTACTCCACAGGTCGACCCTACAATGAGCAGTTCTTC; cdr3_aa: CASSYSTGRPYNEQFF
d_call: .; j_call: TRBJ2-1; clone_size: few; cdr3_length: 13; v_call: TRBV29-1; cdr3_nt: TGCAGCGTCCGGACGGCAGGAAACAATGAGCAGTTCTTC; cdr3_aa: CSVRTAGNNEQFF
d_call: TRBD1; j_call: TRBJ1-1; clone_size: few; cdr3_length: 16; v_call: TRBV7-9; cdr3_nt: TGTGCCAGCAGCTCGCCCGACAGGGGGCGAGGGGATGAAGCTTTCTTT; cdr3_aa: CASSSPDRGRGDEAFF
d_call: .; j_call: TRBJ2-7; clone_size: once; cdr3_length: 14; v_call: TRBV9; cdr3_nt: TGTGCCAGCAGCGTAGCTAGTGCATCCCTCGAGCAGTACTTC; cdr3_aa: CASSVASASLEQYF
d_call: TRBD1; j_call: TRBJ1-1; clone_size: .; cdr3_length: 14; v_call: TRBV6-5; cdr3_nt: TGTGCCAGCAGTTATGGGGACAGGGACTCTGAAGCTTTCTTT; cdr3_aa: CASSYGDRDSEAFF
d_call: .; j_call: TRBJ1-2; clone_size: .; cdr3_length: 15; v_call: TRBV29-1; cdr3_nt: TGCAGCGTTGAAGGTTGGGGGGACGGGTACTATGGCTACACCTTC; cdr3_aa: CSVEGWGDGYYGYTF
d_call: .; j_call: TRBJ2-3; clone_size: .; cdr3_length: 13; v_call: TRBV6-5; cdr3_nt: TGTGCCAGCAGTTTTCTGGGGTGGGATACGCAGTATTTT; cdr3_aa: CASSFLGWDTQYF
d_call: .; j_call: TRBJ2-7; clone_size: few; cdr3_length: 13; v_call: TRBV5-1; cdr3_nt: TGCGCCAGCGGACGGCGGGATGCCTACGAGCAGTACTTC; cdr3_aa: CASGRRDAYEQYF
d_call: TRBD2; j_call: TRBJ2-3; clone_size: .; cdr3_length: 19; v_call: TRBV4-1; cdr3_nt: TGCGCCAGCAGCCAAGAAAGGGGGGCCGGGACTAGGAGCACAGATACGCAGTATTTT; cdr3_aa: CASSQERGAGTRSTDTQYF
d_call: TRBD1; j_call: TRBJ1-2; clone_size: .; cdr3_length: 14; v_call: TRBV5-1; cdr3_nt: TGCGCCAGCAGCCCCGGACAGGGCGGGTATGGCTACACCTTC; cdr3_aa: CASSPGQGGYGYTF
d_call: TRBD1; j_call: TRBJ1-1; clone_size: .; cdr3_length: 14; v_call: TRBV5-1; cdr3_nt: TGCGCCAGCAGTCCTGGGACAGGGAAGGCTGAAGCTTTCTTT; cdr3_aa: CASSPGTGKAEAFF
d_call: .; j_call: TRBJ2-5; clone_size: .; cdr3_length: 11; v_call: TRBV20-1; cdr3_nt: TGCAGTGGTCGCCAACAAGAGACCCAGTACTTC; cdr3_aa: CSGRQQETQYF
d_call: TRBD2; j_call: TRBJ2-5; clone_size: once; cdr3_length: 14; v_call: TRBV29-1; cdr3_nt: TGCAGCGTCGCCCCTCCGGGGGGGCCGGAGACCCAGTACTTC; cdr3_aa: CSVAPPGGPETQYF
d_call: .; j_call: TRBJ1-6; clone_size: .; cdr3_length: 15; v_call: TRBV27; cdr3_nt: TGTGCCAGCAGTTTAAATCCTGGCAGAAATTCACCCCTCCACTTT; cdr3_aa: CASSLNPGRNSPLHF
d_call: .; j_call: TRBJ2-5; clone_size: .; cdr3_length: 14; v_call: TRBV5-6; cdr3_nt: TGTGCCAGCAGCTTGGTAGGGGAATGGGAGACCCAGTACTTC; cdr3_aa: CASSLVGEWETQYF
d_call: TRBD1; j_call: TRBJ1-5; clone_size: .; cdr3_length: 13; v_call: TRBV30; cdr3_nt: TGTGCCTGGCGGACAGGGCTCAATCAGCCCCAGCATTTT; cdr3_aa: CAWRTGLNQPQHF
d_call: .; j_call: TRBJ2-5; clone_size: few; cdr3_length: 16; v_call: TRBV4-2; cdr3_nt: TGTGCCAGCAGCCCACCCGCTAGCGAGTGGGCTAGTACCCAGTACTTC; cdr3_aa: CASSPPASEWASTQYF
d_call: TRBD2; j_call: TRBJ2-1; clone_size: few; cdr3_length: 15; v_call: TRBV27; cdr3_nt: TGTGCCAGCAGTGAGCCGGGACTAGCTCATCATGAGCAGTTCTTC; cdr3_aa: CASSEPGLAHHEQFF
d_call: TRBD1; j_call: TRBJ2-7; clone_size: .; cdr3_length: 16; v_call: TRBV29-1; cdr3_nt: TGCAGCGTTACTCGAGGACAGGGGGCTTTCACCTACGAGCAGTACTTC; cdr3_aa: CSVTRGQGAFTYEQYF
d_call: .; j_call: TRBJ2-2; clone_size: few; cdr3_length: 15; v_call: TRBV15; cdr3_nt: TGTGCCACCAGCAGAGCTGCAGTTACCACCGGGGAGCTGTTTTTT; cdr3_aa: CATSRAAVTTGELFF
d_call: .; j_call: TRBJ1-6; clone_size: once; cdr3_length: 16; v_call: TRBV27; cdr3_nt: TGTGCCAGCAGTTTGACGGATCCCTCCTATAATTCACCCCTCCACTTT; cdr3_aa: CASSLTDPSYNSPLHF
d_call: TRBD2; j_call: TRBJ2-2; clone_size: few; cdr3_length: 19; v_call: TRBV29-1; cdr3_nt: TGCAGCGTTGGAGGTCCACTAGCGGGGGCACCCAGGAACACCGGGGAGCTGTTTTTT; cdr3_aa: CSVGGPLAGAPRNTGELFF
d_call: .; j_call: TRBJ2-3; clone_size: few; cdr3_length: 14; v_call: TRBV18; cdr3_nt: TGTGCCAGCTCCCCAAGGCCCACCACAGATACGCAGTATTTT; cdr3_aa: CASSPRPTTDTQYF
d_call: .; j_call: TRBJ1-2; clone_size: few; cdr3_length: 12; v_call: TRBV27; cdr3_nt: TGTGCCAGCAGATCAGCCCCCTATGGCTACACCTTC; cdr3_aa: CASRSAPYGYTF
d_call: .; j_call: TRBJ2-7; clone_size: .; cdr3_length: 12; v_call: TRBV7-2; cdr3_nt: TGTGCCAGCACGCTAGAGGGCTACGAGCAGTACTTC; cdr3_aa: CASTLEGYEQYF
d_call: .; j_call: TRBJ2-3; clone_size: .; cdr3_length: 15; v_call: TRBV7-9; cdr3_nt: TGTGCCAGCAGCGCCACTGGGTCTAGCACAGATACGCAGTATTTT; cdr3_aa: CASSATGSSTDTQYF
d_call: .; j_call: TRBJ2-1; clone_size: many; cdr3_length: 14; v_call: TRBV9; cdr3_nt: TGTGCCAGCAGCGTAGGAGGAGAGATCAATGAGCAGTTCTTC; cdr3_aa: CASSVGGEINEQFF